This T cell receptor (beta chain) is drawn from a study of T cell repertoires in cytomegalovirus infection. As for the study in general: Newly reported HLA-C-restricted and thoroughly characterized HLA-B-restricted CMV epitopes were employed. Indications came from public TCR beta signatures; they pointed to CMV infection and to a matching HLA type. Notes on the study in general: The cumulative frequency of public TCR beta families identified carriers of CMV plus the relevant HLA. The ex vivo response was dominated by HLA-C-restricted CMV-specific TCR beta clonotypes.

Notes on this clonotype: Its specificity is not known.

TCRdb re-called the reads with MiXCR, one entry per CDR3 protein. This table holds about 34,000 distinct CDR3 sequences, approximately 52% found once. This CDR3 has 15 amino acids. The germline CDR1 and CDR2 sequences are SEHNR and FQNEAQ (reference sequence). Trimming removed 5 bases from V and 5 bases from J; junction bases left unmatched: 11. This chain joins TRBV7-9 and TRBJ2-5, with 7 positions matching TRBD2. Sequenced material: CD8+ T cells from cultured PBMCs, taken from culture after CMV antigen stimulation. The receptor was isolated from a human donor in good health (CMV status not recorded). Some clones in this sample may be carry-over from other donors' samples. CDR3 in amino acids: CASSPTGGWVETQYF. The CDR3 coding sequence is TGTGCCAGCAGCCCGACGGGGGGATGGGTCGAGACCCAGTACTTC.